Shown below are 9 T cell receptor beta chains from a single sample sequenced in a study of shared clonotypes between healthy human individuals. Naive CD8 cells were CD45RO-negative, positively selected for CCR7, excluding terminally differentiated effector memory CD45RA+ cells. TCRdb's table, derived via immunoSEQ multiplex PCR, lists solely in-frame clones and lacks some. This sample has 560,000 or so clones, with 95% to 96% found just once. Sequencing was done on a sample of naive CD8+ T cells sorted from blood. All receptors derive from a woman younger than 45 in good health.

The genes are TRBV11-2 and TRBJ2-5; D not resolved. Germline CDR1 is SGHAT and CDR2 is FQNNGV. This CDR3 region has 14 residues. The V end was cut by 8 bases, the J end by 4 bases, with 17 bases between. The CDR3: CASQEPSFSETQYF. As DNA, the CDR3 is TGTGCCAGCCAGGAACCGAGCTTTTCAGAGACCCAGTACTTC.

The chain employs TRBV5-4 and TRBJ2-1; D call uncertain. V lost 4 bases and J lost 6, with 14 bases in between. The CDR3 loop spans 14 amino acids. The germline V gene encodes CDR1 SGHNT and CDR2 YYREEE (reference sequence). CDR3 sequence: CASSPASGPNEQFF. Here the CDR3 DNA reads TGTGCCAGCAGCCCCGCTTCGGGCCCCAATGAGCAGTTCTTC. Full variable domain (remainder filled in from reference TRBV5-4 and TRBJ2-1): ETGVTQSPTHLIKTRGQQVTLRCSSQSGHNTVSWYQQALGQGPQFIFQYYREEENGRGNFPPRFSGLQFPNYSSELNVNALELDDSALYLCASSPASGPNEQFFGPGTRLTVL.

The chain employs TRBV11-2 and TRBJ2-3; TRBD2 agrees at 7 bases. Germline lookup yields CDR1 SGHAT and CDR2 FQNNGV. J was trimmed by 0 bases and V by 2 bases; bases with no gene match: 8. The CDR3 has 17 residues. CDR3 bases: TGTGCCAGCAGCTTATGGGCCGGGAGGAGTAGCACAGATACGCAGTATTTT. This translates into CASSLWAGRSSTDTQYF.

This clone has only one observation. CDR3: CAWSVPYGELFF. CDR3 nucleotides: TGTGCCTGGAGCGTACCATACGGGGAGCTGTTTTTT. The V call is TRBV30, the J call TRBJ2-2; D gene unclear. The V gene's germline CDR1 is GTSNPN and CDR2 SVGIG (reference sequence). The V gene lost 3 bases and the J gene lost 7 bases, with 9 bases spanning the gap. The CDR3 has 12 amino acids.

The genes are TRBV6-1 and TRBJ2-5; 8 nucleotides align to TRBD1. The tail of the sequence fits TRBJ2-7 better, so the J call may be wrong. CDR1 and CDR2 from the germline V gene are MNHNS and SASEGT. The CDR3 length is 16 residues. CDR3 in amino acids: CASSASAGQENYEQYF. The CDR3 DNA follows: TGTGCCAGCAGTGCCTCCGCGGGACAGGAGAACTACGAGCAGTACTTC.

The chain recombines TRBV4-2 with TRBJ2-3; D is undetermined. CDR3 size: 15 residues. V was shortened by 0 bases and J by 2 bases, with 9 bases between the two germline ends. Germline V gene lookup returns CDR1 LGHNA and CDR2 YNFKEQ. As DNA, the CDR3 is TGTGCCAGCAGCCAAGACAGTACTTTCACAGATACGCAGTATTTT. This gives the protein CASSQDSTFTDTQYF.

V is TRBV9 and J is TRBJ1-1; TRBD1 might be the D (5 bases). There are 10 residues in the CDR3. Germline lookup yields CDR1 SGDLS and CDR2 YYNGEE. V lost 5 bases, J lost 11 bases, and 10 bases lay in between. Here the CDR3 DNA reads TGTGCCAGCAGTGGGACTTCCGCTTTCTTT. Translated, it gives CASSGTSAFF.

The chain combines TRBV28 with TRBJ2-7, with D perhaps assigned TRBD1 or TRBD2 (5 bases each). The length of the CDR3 is 13 residues. Germline-derived CDR1 and CDR2 are MDHEN and SYDVKM. The ends were cut back, 3 bases at V and 1 base at J, with 7 bases in the middle. The CDR3 region is CASSLWGSYEQYF. DNA of the CDR3: TGTGCCAGCAGTTTGTGGGGGTCCTACGAGCAGTACTTC.

This chain links TRBV11-2 with TRBJ2-2, with no clear D. CDR1 and CDR2 from the germline V gene are SGHAT and FQNNGV. V gave up 3 bases and J gave up 6 bases, with 14 bases separating them. The CDR3 length is 15 residues. In DNA, the CDR3 is TGTGCCAGCAGCTTCTACTCCGGACGGGCCGGGGAGCTGTTTTTT. Residues: CASSFYSGRAGELFF.